What follows are 14 T cell receptor beta chains derived from one specimen sequenced in a study of patients and donors after allogeneic stem cell transplantation. Using its own MiXCR run on the RT-PCR reads, TCRdb lists one record per CDR3 protein. The data contain a few hundred thousand distinct CDR3 sequences, around 40% of them singletons. Sequences were obtained from blood, either unsorted or a sorted T cell fraction (not recorded which). Source of these receptors: a human donor who was either an allogeneic HSCT recipient or a stem cell or donor lymphocyte infusion donor (not recorded which). It is not recorded whose cells these are; they may come from a transplant donor.

This clonotype showed up just a few times. V gene TRBV2 combines with J gene TRBJ1-2; D possibly corresponds to TRBD1 (6 bases). Trimming shortened V by 4 bases and J by 2 bases, and 23 bases separated the two germline ends. Germline-derived CDR1 and CDR2 are SNHLY and FYNNEI. The CDR3 sequence is 18 residues long. CDR3 amino acids: CASSAGGSVTLANYGYTF. The CDR3 nucleotides are TGTGCCAGCAGTGCGGGGGGCTCCGTCACATTGGCAAACTATGGCTACACCTTC.

This clonotype has only a few counts. This chain links TRBV20-1 with TRBJ2-7, with 7 nucleotides matching TRBD1. Trimming at V came to 6 bases and at J to 3 bases, leaving 11 bases not matched to a gene. The CDR3 has 14 amino acids. CDR1 is DFQATT and CDR2 is SNEGSKA in the germline V gene (reference sequence). The CDR3 protein is CSANRRDSNYEQYF. The CDR3 nucleotides read TGCAGTGCCAACCGCCGGGACAGCAACTACGAGCAGTACTTC.

The chain uses TRBV4-1 and TRBJ1-4; no firm D call. CDR3 size: 13 residues. Germline V CDR1 and CDR2: MGHRA, YSYEKL. V was cut by 1 base and J by 5 bases, with 5 bases left in between. The CDR3 reads CASSQVPNEKLFF. Here the CDR3 DNA reads TGCGCCAGCAGCCAAGTCCCCAATGAAAAACTGTTTTTT.

The V and J genes are TRBV5-1 and TRBJ1-2, with TRBD1 identical over 7 bases. The J segment lost 8 bases and the V segment lost 4 bases, leaving 14 bases of the junction unmatched. Germline V lookup: CDR1 SGHRS, CDR2 YFSETQ. This CDR3 region has 15 residues. The DNA of the CDR3 is TGCGCCAGCAGCCTTGGGGCAGGGGGAGAAGTCGGCTACACCTTC. It translates to CASSLGAGGEVGYTF. Supplemented by reference TRBV5-1 and TRBJ1-2, the full variable domain reads KAGVTQTPRYLIKTRGQQVTLSCSPISGHRSVSWYQQTPGQGLQFLFEYFSETQRNKGNFPGRFSGRQFSNSRSEMNVSTLELGDSALYLCASSLGAGGEVGYTFGSGTRLTVV.

The V call is TRBV5-1, the J call TRBJ2-7; D call uncertain. Germline values: CDR1 SGHRS, CDR2 YFSETQ. V was trimmed by 4 bases and J by 0 bases, leaving 14 bases between them. The CDR3 runs 15 residues. The CDR3: CASSTDAKHSYEQYF. DNA of the CDR3: TGCGCCAGCAGCACAGACGCCAAACACTCCTACGAGCAGTACTTC.

This clonotype was detected only a few times. The chain recombines TRBV15 with TRBJ2-7, with TRBD1 matching over 10 bases. The CDR3 totals 15 residues. Germline V gene lookup returns CDR1 LNHNV and CDR2 YYDKDF (reference sequence). V lost 0 bases, J lost 7 bases, and 6 bases stayed unmatched. CDR3 coding DNA: TGTGCCACCAGCAGAGACGGGACAGGGGTGAGGGAGCAGTACTTC. Protein product: CATSRDGTGVREQYF.

J is TRBJ1-2 and V is TRBV20-1, with TRBD1 identical over 8 bases. Germline V CDR1 and CDR2: DFQATT, SNEGSKA (reference sequence). The CDR3 has 14 amino acids. Unmatched junction bases numbered 8, after V lost 4 bases and J lost 4 bases. The CDR3 loop is CSANQGAWVYGYTF. CDR3 coding DNA: TGCAGTGCTAACCAGGGGGCGTGGGTCTATGGCTACACCTTC.

This clonotype was detected only a few times. J is TRBJ1-1 and V is TRBV29-1, with D unresolved. The V end was cut by 7 bases, the J end by 0 bases, with 12 bases between. Per the germline V gene, CDR1 is SQVTM and CDR2 is ANQGSEA. CDR3 length: 13 residues. DNA of the CDR3: TGCAGCGGGGTCGCAGCTATGAACACTGAAGCTTTCTTT. It translates to CSGVAAMNTEAFF.

This clonotype was picked up a small number of times. V gene TRBV12-3 or TRBV12-4 combines with J gene TRBJ1-1; TRBD1 matches 9 bases. The CDR3 is 15 residues long. V was pared by 7 bases and J by 4 bases, with 10 bases of the junction left unmatched. The CDR3 loop is CASMGLGQGSTEAFF. CDR3 nucleotides: TGTGCCAGCATGGGCTTGGGACAGGGAAGCACTGAAGCTTTCTTT.

The chain uses TRBV29-1 and TRBJ2-1; a weak D match, TRBD2 (7 bases). There are 16 residues in the CDR3. Germline V lookup: CDR1 SQVTM, CDR2 ANQGSEA. The ends were cut back, 5 bases at V and 7 bases at J, with 24 bases in the middle. CDR3 protein: CSVKGRGRGRGNEQFF. CDR3 nucleotide sequence: TGCAGCGTTAAAGGGCGAGGGAGGGGAAGGGGGAATGAGCAGTTCTTC.

This chain connects TRBV28 to TRBJ1-1; D not certain. The length of the CDR3 is 16 residues. Deletions cut 3 bases from V and 4 bases from J, with 18 bases between. The germline gives CDR1 MDHEN, CDR2 SYDVKM. Here the CDR3 reads CASSFWTSDWCTEAFF. The CDR3 DNA follows: TGTGCCAGCAGTTTCTGGACGTCAGACTGGTGCACTGAAGCTTTCTTT.

This clonotype has a handful of counts. The chain couples TRBV2 to TRBJ2-6, with D unresolved. V lost 5 bases and J lost 0, with 11 bases in between. CDR3 size: 16 residues. Germline V gene lookup returns CDR1 SNHLY and CDR2 FYNNEI. CDR3 DNA: TGTGCCAGCAGTAAAATCCCTTTCTCTGGGGCCAACGTCCTGACTTTC. Its protein is CASSKIPFSGANVLTF.

V usage is TRBV5-6 and J usage is TRBJ2-3; D is uncertain. CDR3 length: 12 amino acids. The V gene lost 3 bases and the J gene lost 2 bases, with 4 bases spanning the gap. Per the germline V gene, CDR1 is SGHDT and CDR2 is YYEEEE. The CDR3 nucleotides are TGTGCCAGCAGCTCGACCACAGATACGCAGTATTTT. Encoded protein: CASSSTTDTQYF.

The chain joins TRBV20-1 to TRBJ2-1; TRBD2 matches 8 bases. Germline CDR1 is DFQATT and CDR2 is SNEGSKA (reference sequence). The CDR3 covers 15 residues. Trimming at V came to 4 bases and at J to 0 bases, leaving 5 bases not matched to a gene. As DNA, the CDR3 is TGCAGTGCTATACGAGCGGGGGACTCCTACAATGAGCAGTTCTTC. It translates to CSAIRAGDSYNEQFF.